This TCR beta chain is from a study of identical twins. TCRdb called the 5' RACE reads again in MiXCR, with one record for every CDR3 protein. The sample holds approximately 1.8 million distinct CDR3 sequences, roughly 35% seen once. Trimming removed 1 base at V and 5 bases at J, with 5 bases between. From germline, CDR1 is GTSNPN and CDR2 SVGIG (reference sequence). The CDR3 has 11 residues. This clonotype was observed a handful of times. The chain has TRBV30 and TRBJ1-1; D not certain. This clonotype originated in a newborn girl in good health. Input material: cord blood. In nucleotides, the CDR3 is TGTGCCTGGAGTGGGTTTACTGAAGCTTTCTTT. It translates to CAWSGFTEAFF.